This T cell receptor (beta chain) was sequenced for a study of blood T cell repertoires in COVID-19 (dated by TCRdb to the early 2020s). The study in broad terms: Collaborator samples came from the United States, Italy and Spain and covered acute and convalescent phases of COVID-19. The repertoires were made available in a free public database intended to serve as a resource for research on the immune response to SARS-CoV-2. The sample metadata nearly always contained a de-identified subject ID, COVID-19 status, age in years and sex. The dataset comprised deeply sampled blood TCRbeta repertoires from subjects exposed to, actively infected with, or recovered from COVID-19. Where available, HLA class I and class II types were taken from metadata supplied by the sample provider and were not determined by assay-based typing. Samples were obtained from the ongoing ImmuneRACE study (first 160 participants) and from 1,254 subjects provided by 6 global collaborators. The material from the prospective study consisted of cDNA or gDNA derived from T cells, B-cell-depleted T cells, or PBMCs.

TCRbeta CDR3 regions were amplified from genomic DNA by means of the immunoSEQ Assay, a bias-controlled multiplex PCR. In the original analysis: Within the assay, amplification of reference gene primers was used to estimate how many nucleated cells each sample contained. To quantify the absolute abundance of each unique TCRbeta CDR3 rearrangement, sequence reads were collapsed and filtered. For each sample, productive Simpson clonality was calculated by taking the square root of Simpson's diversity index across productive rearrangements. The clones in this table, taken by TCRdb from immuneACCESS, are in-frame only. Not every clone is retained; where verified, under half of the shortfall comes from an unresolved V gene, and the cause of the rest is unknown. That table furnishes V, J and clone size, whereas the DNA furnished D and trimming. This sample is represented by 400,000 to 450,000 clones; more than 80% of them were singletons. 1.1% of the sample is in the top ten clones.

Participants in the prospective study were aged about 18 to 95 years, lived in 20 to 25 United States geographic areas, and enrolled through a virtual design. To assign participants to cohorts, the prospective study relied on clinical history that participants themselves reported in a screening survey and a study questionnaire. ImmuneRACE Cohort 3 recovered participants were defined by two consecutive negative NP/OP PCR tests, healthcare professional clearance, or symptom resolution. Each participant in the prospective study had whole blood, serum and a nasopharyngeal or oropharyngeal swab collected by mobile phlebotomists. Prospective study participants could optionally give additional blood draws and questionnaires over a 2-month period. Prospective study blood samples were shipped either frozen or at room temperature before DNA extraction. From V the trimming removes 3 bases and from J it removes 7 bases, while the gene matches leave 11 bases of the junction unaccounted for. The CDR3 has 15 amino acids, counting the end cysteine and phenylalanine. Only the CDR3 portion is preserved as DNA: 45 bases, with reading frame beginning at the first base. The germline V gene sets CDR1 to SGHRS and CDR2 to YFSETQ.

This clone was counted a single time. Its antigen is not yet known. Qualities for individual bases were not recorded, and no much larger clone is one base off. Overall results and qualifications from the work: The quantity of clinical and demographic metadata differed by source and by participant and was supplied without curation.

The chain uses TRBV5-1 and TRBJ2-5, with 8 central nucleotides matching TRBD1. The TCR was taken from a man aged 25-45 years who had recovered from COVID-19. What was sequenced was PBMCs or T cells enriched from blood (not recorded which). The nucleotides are TGCGCCAGCAGCTCTACAGGGGGTCTCGATGGGACCCAGTACTTC. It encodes CASSSTGGLDGTQYF.